These 30 T cell receptor beta chains were all obtained from the same sample, sequenced in a study of vaccination and CD4 T cells after COVID-19 (dated by TCRdb to about 2022). The treatment or condition label for this specimen denotes: approximately 9-day PBMC culture with coronavirus spike peptide pools or control peptides (ViraFEST assay). The library was built by means of PCR. The sequencer listed for this sample is Illumina iSeq 100. DNA from cultured CD4+ T cells was subjected to TCR sequencing with the Oncomine TCR Beta short-read assay at the Johns Hopkins FTIC core. The public reads were quality trimmed at Q25 with fastp and then assembled into clones with MiXCR by TCRdb, keeping productive beta chains. Rows with a matching CDR3 protein are joined into one entry that keeps the most common DNA and genes. The sample table holds tens of thousands of distinct CDR3 sequences, of which roughly half were seen once. The ten most abundant clones make up approximately 9.4% of the sample.

For these TCRs, the target antigens are not known. The source material was CD4+ T cells from blood, cultured in vitro. The receptors derive from a human donor who had recovered from COVID-19.

The rearrangement uses TRBV10-3 and TRBJ2-2; D might be TRBD2 (5 bases). The CDR3 length is 16 residues. V was trimmed by 4 bases and J by 4 bases, leaving 16 bases between them. The germline V gene encodes CDR1 ENHRY and CDR2 SYGVKD. CDR3 residues: CAISVFHGSGTGELFF. The DNA of the CDR3 is TGTGCCATCAGTGTCTTTCATGGGAGCGGCACCGGGGAGCTGTTTTTT.

CDR3 DNA: TGTGCCATCAGTGGGGACAGGGGGAACACCGGGGAGCTGTTTTTT. Its protein product is CAISGDRGNTGELFF. The chain uses TRBV10-3 and TRBJ2-2; 10 bases align to TRBD1. Germline V CDR1 and CDR2: ENHRY, SYGVKD. V trimming: 4 bases; J trimming: 1 base; junction bases outside the gene matches: 0. This CDR3 is 15 amino acids long.

J is TRBJ2-7 and V is TRBV7-9; 7 bases align to TRBD2. Germline V gene sequence: CDR1 SEHNR, CDR2 FQNEAQ (reference sequence). Trimming at V came to 5 bases and at J to 0 bases, leaving 13 bases not matched to a gene. This CDR3 region has 17 residues. CDR3 amino acids: CASSPMGGKGASYEQYF. The CDR3 DNA follows: TGTGCCAGCAGCCCAATGGGGGGGAAAGGGGCCTCCTACGAGCAGTACTTC.

This clonotype has only a few counts. The chain joins TRBV2 to TRBJ2-3, with TRBD1 as a possible D gene (5 bases). V shed 6 bases and J shed 11 bases, with 9 bases lying between them. Germline assignment: CDR1 SNHLY and CDR2 FYNNEI. The CDR3 has 10 residues. In nucleotides, the CDR3 is TGTGCCAGCAGGACCGACAGGCAGTATTTT. Translated: CASRTDRQYF.

The rearrangement links TRBV20-1 to TRBJ1-1; D is possibly TRBD1 (5 bases). The germline CDR1 and CDR2 sequences are DFQATT and SNEGSKA (reference sequence). The CDR3 contains 13 residues. The V end lost 5 bases, the J end lost 7 bases, and 17 bases lay between the germline ends. This CDR3 is CSAYKGKMDEAFF. In DNA, the CDR3 is TGCAGTGCTTATAAGGGGAAGATGGATGAAGCTTTCTTT.

This clonotype showed up just a few times. The chain combines TRBV6-5 with TRBJ2-7, with 8 positions matching TRBD2. CDR3 length: 16 residues. Germline V gene lookup returns CDR1 MNHEY and CDR2 SVGAGI. Germline trimming cut 2 bases from V and 3 bases from J; bases unmatched to any gene: 9. The CDR3 is CASSYDMAGGFYEQYF. The DNA for the CDR3 is TGTGCCAGCAGTTACGATATGGCGGGAGGTTTCTACGAGCAGTACTTC.

V is TRBV11-3 and J is TRBJ2-3; tentatively, D is TRBD2 (6 bases). Germline V gene sequence: CDR1 SGHNT, CDR2 YENEEA. This CDR3 comprises 16 residues. Trimming took 3 bases from V and 5 from J, leaving 18 bases between them. The CDR3 DNA sequence: TGTGCCAGCAGCTTGACCTGGGGGGATGGGGGAGATACGCAGTATTTT. Translated: CASSLTWGDGGDTQYF.

The chain is built from TRBV6-1 and TRBJ1-2; 11 bases map to TRBD1. From germline, CDR1 is MNHNS and CDR2 SASEGT. Unmatched junction bases numbered 8, after V lost 6 bases and J lost 2 bases. The CDR3 totals 16 residues. The CDR3 spells CASSRIGQGANYGYTF. The CDR3 DNA sequence: TGTGCCAGCAGCCGCATCGGACAGGGGGCAAACTATGGCTACACCTTC.

The V call is TRBV11-2, the J call TRBJ1-1; D is unclear. Germline V gene data show CDR1 as SGHAT and CDR2 as FQNNGV. This CDR3 is 14 amino acids long. V was trimmed by 2 bases and J by 0 bases, leaving 7 bases between them. CDR3 amino acids: CASSLRDMNTEAFF. As DNA, the CDR3 is TGTGCCAGCAGCTTACGGGATATGAACACTGAAGCTTTCTTT.

This chain joins TRBV2 and TRBJ1-1; D may be TRBD1 (6 bases). CDR1 is SNHLY, CDR2 FYNNEI, per germline. The CDR3 totals 15 residues. Trimming cost V 5 bases and J 6 bases, with 19 bases left between them. DNA for the CDR3: TGTGCCAGCAGTATCCGGGGGCAGGGGTACGCTGAAGCTTTCTTT. It codes for CASSIRGQGYAEAFF.

This clonotype turned up a few times. The rearrangement links TRBV7-2 to TRBJ2-5; 8 bases are a match to TRBD1. The CDR3 has 15 residues. Germline CDR1 and CDR2: SGHTA and FQGNSA. Trimming removed 5 bases from V and 4 bases from J; junction bases left unmatched: 9. CDR3 in DNA: TGTGCCAGCAGCCGCCCAGCAGGGGGCAGAGAGACCCAGTACTTC. Amino acid sequence: CASSRPAGGRETQYF.

This clonotype was seen only a few times. V usage is TRBV7-2 and J usage is TRBJ2-3, with TRBD2 matching 13 bases. There are 18 residues in the CDR3. V trimming: 0 bases; J trimming: 2 bases; junction bases outside the gene matches: 5. Germline loops: CDR1 SGHTA, CDR2 FQGNSA. For the CDR3, the DNA is TGTGCCAGCAGCTTAGCGACCGGACTAGCGGGAGTCACAGATACGCAGTATTTT. Translated: CASSLATGLAGVTDTQYF. The full variable domain, with the rest looked up from reference TRBV7-2 and TRBJ2-3, is GAGVSQSPSNKVTEKGKDVELRCDPISGHTALYWYRQSLGQGLEFLIYFQGNSAPDKSGLPSDRFSAERTGGSVSTLTIQRTQQEDSAVYLCASSLATGLAGVTDTQYFGPGTRLTVL.

This clonotype was seen only once. The rearrangement links TRBV20-1 to TRBJ1-1; D might be TRBD1 (6 bases). The V gene's germline CDR1 is DFQATT and CDR2 SNEGSKA (reference sequence). This CDR3 region has 16 residues. Between the trimmed V and J ends, which lost 1 base and 0 bases, there was a span of 15 bases. The CDR3 bases are TGCAGTGCTAGAGGGGGGGGCTCCCTCATGAACACTGAAGCTTTCTTT. As protein: CSARGGGSLMNTEAFF.

This clonotype has only a few counts. The V gene is TRBV20-1, the J gene TRBJ2-7, with unresolved D. The CDR3 has 12 amino acids. Trimming took off 5 bases at V and 1 base at J, with 9 bases between the two ends. In germline, CDR1 is DFQATT, CDR2 SNEGSKA (reference sequence). The CDR3: CSAAGLSYEQYF. The CDR3 DNA sequence: TGCAGTGCTGCAGGATTATCCTACGAGCAGTACTTC.

V is TRBV6-2 or TRBV6-3 and J is TRBJ2-7; 10 bases line up with TRBD2. Per the germline V gene, CDR1 is MNHEY and CDR2 is SVGEGT. V gave up 5 bases and J gave up 5 bases; unmatched junction bases: 9. This CDR3 has 15 residues. The CDR3 sequence is CASSDLAGATHEQYF. The CDR3 DNA reads TGTGCCAGCAGTGACCTAGCGGGGGCTACCCACGAGCAGTACTTC.

The J gene is TRBJ2-7, the V gene TRBV7-2; the match to TRBD2 covers 8 bases. The trim removed 1 base at V and 3 bases at J, leaving 8 bases unmatched. Germline V CDR1 and CDR2: SGHTA, FQGNSA. This CDR3 comprises 16 residues. CDR3 amino acids: CASSLVLAERLYEQYF. Written as DNA, the CDR3 is TGTGCCAGCAGCTTAGTACTAGCGGAGAGGCTCTACGAGCAGTACTTC.

The table lists this clonotype with a count of one. V and J are TRBV20-1 and TRBJ2-1; 8 positions agree with TRBD2. With V trimmed by 6 bases and J by 7 bases, 14 bases remained unmatched. The CDR3 totals 15 residues. Per the germline V gene, CDR1 is DFQATT and CDR2 is SNEGSKA (reference sequence). CDR3 bases: TGCAGTGCGCCCTCTAACAGTCCGGGAGGGAATGAGCAGTTCTTC. Translating gives CSAPSNSPGGNEQFF.

The chain recombines TRBV20-1 with TRBJ2-7; 7 positions agree with TRBD2. After removal of 0 bases from V and 2 bases from J, the junction contained 7 bases not matched to a gene. The germline V gene encodes CDR1 DFQATT and CDR2 SNEGSKA (reference sequence). The CDR3 covers 15 residues. The CDR3 loop reads CSARDPGGWTYEQYF. The CDR3 nucleotides are TGCAGTGCTAGAGATCCGGGGGGATGGACCTACGAGCAGTACTTC.

The V and J genes are TRBV7-8 and TRBJ1-5, with 8 nucleotides matching TRBD1. CDR3 length: 14 residues. In germline, CDR1 is SGHVS, CDR2 FQNEAQ. V lost 3 bases to trimming and J lost 6 bases; unmatched junction nucleotides: 4. CDR3 nucleotides: TGTGCCAGCAGCTTTGGACAGGGTGGTCAGCCCCAGCATTTT. It codes for CASSFGQGGQPQHF.

This clonotype was detected only a few times. The chain recombines TRBV6-1 with TRBJ1-2, with D possibly TRBD1 on 6 matching bases. Germline values: CDR1 MNHNS, CDR2 SASEGT. The CDR3 has 15 amino acids. V lost 5 bases to trimming and J lost 7 bases, with 20 bases between them. The chain's CDR3 is CASSQREGGAGGYTF. The CDR3 DNA reads TGTGCCAGCAGTCAACGGGAGGGGGGGGCGGGTGGCTACACCTTC.

The chain joins TRBV5-1 to TRBJ1-4, with TRBD1 identical over 7 bases. J was trimmed by 8 bases and V by 1 base; bases with no gene match: 5. The germline CDR1 and CDR2 sequences are SGHRS and YFSETQ. The CDR3 has 14 residues. CDR3 coding DNA: TGCGCCAGCAGCTTGCCTCGGGACAGCGAAAAACTGTTTTTT. It is translated as CASSLPRDSEKLFF. The whole variable domain, remainder taken from reference TRBV5-1 and TRBJ1-4, is KAGVTQTPRYLIKTRGQQVTLSCSPISGHRSVSWYQQTPGQGLQFLFEYFSETQRNKGNFPGRFSGRQFSNSRSEMNVSTLELGDSALYLCASSLPRDSEKLFFGSGTQLSVL.

The V and J genes are TRBV12-3 or TRBV12-4 and TRBJ1-1; D gene unclear. This CDR3 is built from 13 residues. V dropped 5 bases and J dropped 5 bases, with 12 bases sitting between them. CDR3 nucleotide sequence: TGTGCCAGCAGTGCCACTTTGGTAACTGAAGCTTTCTTT. Translated: CASSATLVTEAFF.

The chain uses TRBV10-3 and TRBJ1-1; perhaps TRBD1 as D (5 bases). The CDR3 is 15 amino acids. CDR1 and CDR2 from the germline V gene are ENHRY and SYGVKD. V lost 1 base and J lost 2, with 11 bases in between. The CDR3 region has the DNA TGTGCCATCAGTGAGTGGGGCCAGGGAAACACTGAAGCTTTCTTT. Translation gives CAISEWGQGNTEAFF.

This rearrangement joins TRBV6-2 or TRBV6-3 to TRBJ2-1; 13 bases map to TRBD2. V lost 6 bases, J lost 7 bases, and 6 bases stayed unmatched. This CDR3 comprises 15 residues. Germline CDR1 reads MNHEY; CDR2 reads SVGEGT. DNA of the CDR3: TGTGCCAGCAGACCACTAGCGGGAGGGCGAAATGAGCAGTTCTTC. It translates to CASRPLAGGRNEQFF.

The V and J genes are TRBV19 and TRBJ2-2, with 10 nucleotides matching TRBD1. V lost 1 base, J lost 5 bases, and 1 base stayed unmatched. Per the germline V gene, CDR1 is LNHDA and CDR2 is SQIVND (reference sequence). This CDR3 spans 15 amino acids. The CDR3 protein is CASSIGQGATGELFF. Here the CDR3 DNA reads TGTGCCAGTAGTATAGGACAGGGGGCGACCGGGGAGCTGTTTTTT.

This clonotype was detected a few times. This chain joins TRBV6-1 and TRBJ2-2; no definite D call. V lost 5 bases and J lost 4, with 11 bases in between. The CDR3 is 14 residues long. The germline V gene has CDR1 MNHNS and CDR2 SASEGT. CDR3 amino acids: CASSQRHSTGELFF. CDR3 nucleotides: TGTGCCAGCAGTCAACGACATAGCACCGGGGAGCTGTTTTTT.

This chain links TRBV20-1 with TRBJ2-7; 7 bases fit TRBD2. CDR1 and CDR2 from the germline V gene are DFQATT and SNEGSKA (reference sequence). The CDR3 runs to 15 residues. J was trimmed by 0 bases and V by 1 base; bases with no gene match: 6. The chain's CDR3 is CSARGEGQYSYEQYF. In nucleotides, the CDR3 is TGCAGTGCTAGAGGGGAGGGGCAGTACTCCTACGAGCAGTACTTC.

The V call is TRBV20-1, the J call TRBJ1-1, with D perhaps matching TRBD1 (5 bases). Trimming took off 5 bases at V and 6 bases at J, with 22 bases between the two ends. Germline CDR1 and CDR2: DFQATT and SNEGSKA (reference sequence). This CDR3 comprises 15 residues. CDR3 DNA sequence: TGCAGTGCTTATTCTACCGGGACGGGTCAACCTGAAGCTTTCTTT. It codes for CSAYSTGTGQPEAFF.

This clonotype was detected a few times. This chain connects TRBV19 to TRBJ1-5; weak D call: TRBD1 (6 bases). With 6 bases removed from V and 0 bases from J, the gap between germline ends came to 15 bases. The CDR3 has 16 amino acids. CDR1 and CDR2 from the germline V gene are LNHDA and SQIVND (reference sequence). The CDR3 loop reads CASRTSGDDSNQPQHF. DNA for the CDR3: TGTGCCAGTAGGACCTCAGGGGATGATAGCAATCAGCCCCAGCATTTT.

The chain uses TRBV20-1 and TRBJ2-3, with D unclear. CDR3 length: 11 amino acids. The V gene's germline CDR1 is DFQATT and CDR2 SNEGSKA (reference sequence). The V gene lost 3 bases and the J gene lost 6 bases, with 7 bases spanning the gap. CDR3 amino acids: CSASPQDTQYF. The CDR3 region has the DNA TGCAGTGCTAGCCCGCAGGATACGCAGTATTTT.